This T cell receptor (beta chain) is from a study of blood T cell repertoires in COVID-19. Overall study context: There were acute and convalescent COVID-19 samples, and they came from the United States, Italy and Spain. PBMCs, B-cell-depleted T cells, or T cells provided the cDNA or gDNA that made up the material.

V trimming: 7 bases; J trimming: 1 base; junction bases outside the gene matches: 13. The CDR3 is made up of 17 amino acids. Germline V gives CDR1 LNHDA, CDR2 SQIVND (reference sequence). Original methodology: Reference gene primer amplification yielded estimated nucleated cell counts. Generated by immunoSEQ multiplex PCR, the TCRdb table keeps only in-frame clones and is missing some. Clonal size and the V and J genes are those of that table, whereas D and trimming came from the DNA. The sample contains some 320,000 clones, 85% of which appear only once. Material for sequencing was peripheral blood. The V call is TRBV19, the J call TRBJ2-3, with TRBD1 identical over 8 bases. This TCR was sampled from a human donor in a cohort sampled during active COVID-19. For the CDR3, the DNA is TGTGCCAGTACCCCAAGAACCCAGGGGGCCGGCACAGATACGCAGTATTTT. This translates into CASTPRTQGAGTDTQYF.